One sample yielded the 26 T cell receptor beta chains listed below, sequenced in a study of shared clonotypes between healthy human individuals. The assay was immunoSEQ multiplex PCR, and TCRdb's table has in-frame clones only and misses some. This table has fewer than 3 million clones, roughly 90% appearing once. Sequenced sample: naive CD4+ T cells from PBMCs. Subset described: CD45RA+ positively selected. These receptors all come from a man between 18 and 35 years old in good health. Some clones in this sample may be carry-over from other donors' samples.

V gene TRBV25-1 combines with J gene TRBJ2-7, with TRBD2 matching 7 bases. With V trimmed by 1 base and J by 2 bases, 2 bases remained unmatched. The CDR3 totals 14 residues. Germline V CDR1 and CDR2: MGHDK, SYGVNS. The CDR3 sequence is CASSESGGTYEQYF. CDR3 in DNA: TGTGCCAGCAGTGAATCGGGGGGAACCTACGAGCAGTACTTC.

The CDR3 DNA reads TGCGCCAGCAGCTTGGTGACAGGGGGGGCGTACGAGCAGTACTTC. It specifies CASSLVTGGAYEQYF. The chain employs TRBV5-1 and TRBJ2-7; 9 bases line up with TRBD1. The CDR3 has 15 residues. V dropped 0 bases and J dropped 4; count of bases not matched to a gene: 5. CDR1 is SGHRS and CDR2 is YFSETQ in the germline V gene.

Details on this clone: Additional DNA sequences in this sample encode the identical CDR3. This chain links TRBV2 with TRBJ2-3; 11 bases line up with TRBD2. CDR1 and CDR2 (germline): SNHLY, FYNNEI. The CDR3 loop spans 13 amino acids. The ends lost 7 bases at V and 5 bases at J; junction bases unmatched: 2. This chain's CDR3 is CASTGLAGDTQYF. The CDR3, as DNA: TGTGCCAGCACCGGACTAGCGGGAGATACGCAGTATTTT.

The rearrangement joins TRBV6-5 to TRBJ1-1; a possible D gene is TRBD1 (6 bases). The CDR3 sequence is 13 residues long. From germline, CDR1 is MNHEY and CDR2 SVGAGI. The V end lost 6 bases, the J end lost 4 bases, and 12 bases lay between the germline ends. CDR3 DNA: TGTGCCAGCAGCCGACAGGCCGCCACTGAAGCTTTCTTT. Its translation: CASSRQAATEAFF.

The chain combines TRBV29-1 with TRBJ1-1; D is uncertain. CDR3 length: 14 amino acids. V was trimmed by 2 bases and J by 0 bases, leaving 10 bases between them. CDR1 is SQVTM and CDR2 is ANQGSEA in the germline V gene. CDR3 coding DNA: TGCAGCGTTGAAATGCGACTAATGAACACTGAAGCTTTCTTT. Translation gives CSVEMRLMNTEAFF.

The chain couples TRBV28 to TRBJ2-7; 9 bases map to TRBD1. The CDR3 sequence is 16 residues long. Germline V gives CDR1 MDHEN, CDR2 SYDVKM. Trimming took 4 bases from V and 5 from J; bases not matched to a gene: 12. CDR3 sequence reads: CASSSISGTGSHEQYF. As DNA, the CDR3 is TGTGCCAGCAGTTCGATATCCGGGACAGGGTCCCACGAGCAGTACTTC.

The J gene is TRBJ2-3, the V gene TRBV9; maybe TRBD2 (5 bases). With 0 bases removed from V and 0 bases from J, the gap between germline ends came to 8 bases. This CDR3 spans 15 amino acids. Germline V gives CDR1 SGDLS, CDR2 YYNGEE. The CDR3 DNA sequence: TGTGCCAGCAGCGTAGGACTACCTAGCACAGATACGCAGTATTTT. Translating gives CASSVGLPSTDTQYF.

The rearrangement links TRBV28 to TRBJ1-1, with TRBD1 identical over 7 bases. The ends lost 7 bases at V and 4 bases at J; junction bases unmatched: 9. This CDR3 spans 14 amino acids. Germline V gives CDR1 MDHEN, CDR2 SYDVKM. The CDR3 loop reads CASTPSQGVTEAFF. The CDR3 DNA follows: TGTGCCAGCACCCCATCCCAGGGGGTCACTGAAGCTTTCTTT.

Concerning this clone itself: The sample contains more than one DNA sequence encoding this CDR3. V is TRBV6-1 and J is TRBJ2-7; 9 bases line up with TRBD2. CDR1 and CDR2 from the germline V gene are MNHNS and SASEGT. With V trimmed by 1 base and J by 2 bases, 3 bases remained unmatched. The CDR3 covers 15 residues. The CDR3 sequence is CASSEGLADTYEQYF. The CDR3 DNA reads as TGTGCCAGCAGTGAAGGACTAGCGGATACCTACGAGCAGTACTTC.

V gene TRBV19 combines with J gene TRBJ1-1; 7 bases agree with TRBD1. CDR3 length: 17 residues. Losses at the gene ends were 3 bases for V and 10 bases for J; bases not matched to a gene: 20. CDR1 is LNHDA and CDR2 is SQIVND in the germline V gene (reference sequence). The CDR3 spells CASSIRRTGGKSQRAFF. The CDR3 bases are TGTGCCAGTAGTATCCGTCGGACAGGCGGGAAATCCCAACGAGCTTTCTTT. Supplemented by reference TRBV19 and TRBJ1-1, the full variable domain reads DGGITQSPKYLFRKEGQNVTLSCEQNLNHDAMYWYRQDPGQGLRLIYYSQIVNDFQKGDIAEGYSVSREKKESFPLTVTSAQKNPTAFYLCASSIRRTGGKSQRAFFGQGTRLTVV.

The chain uses TRBV7-2 and TRBJ2-3; no firm D call. This CDR3 is built from 19 residues. Trimming pared 1 base from V and 3 bases from J, leaving 23 bases between. CDR1 is SGHTA and CDR2 is FQGNSA in the germline V gene. The CDR3: CASSLEPQGSVVRTDTQYF. Here the CDR3 DNA reads TGTGCCAGCAGCTTAGAGCCCCAAGGAAGTGTAGTTAGAACAGATACGCAGTATTTT. The whole variable domain, remainder taken from reference TRBV7-2 and TRBJ2-3, is GAGVSQSPSNKVTEKGKDVELRCDPISGHTALYWYRQSLGQGLEFLIYFQGNSAPDKSGLPSDRFSAERTGGSVSTLTIQRTQQEDSAVYLCASSLEPQGSVVRTDTQYFGPGTRLTVL.

To note about this clone: At one end, the junction sequence differs from germline, possibly due to a read error. This chain connects TRBV28 to TRBJ2-7; D might be TRBD1 (5 bases). Germline V gene sequence: CDR1 MDHEN, CDR2 SYDVKM. CDR3 length: 11 residues. This chain's CDR3 is CASRAGYGQYF. The CDR3 DNA is TGTGCCAGCAGGGCAGGGTACGGGCAGTACTTC.

The chain combines TRBV30 with TRBJ2-2; weak D call: TRBD2 (6 bases). The V gene lost 1 base and the J gene lost 0 bases, with 9 bases spanning the gap. The V gene's germline CDR1 is GTSNPN and CDR2 SVGIG (reference sequence). The CDR3 contains 15 residues. CDR3 protein: CAWSARGANTGELFF. The CDR3 DNA reads as TGTGCCTGGAGTGCCCGCGGGGCGAACACCGGGGAGCTGTTTTTT.

The V call is TRBV2, the J call TRBJ1-6; TRBD1 matches 9 bases. V was clipped by 6 bases and J by 9 bases; unmatched bases: 6. The CDR3 contains 14 residues. Germline V gene lookup returns CDR1 SNHLY and CDR2 FYNNEI. CDR3 DNA sequence: TGTGCCAGCAGAAGGGACAGGGAAGGTTCACCCCTCCACTTT. As protein: CASRRDREGSPLHF.

The rearrangement links TRBV7-9 to TRBJ2-3; D perhaps matches TRBD2 (6 bases). Germline V gene sequence: CDR1 SEHNR, CDR2 FQNEAQ (reference sequence). The CDR3 is 14 amino acids. V was clipped by 2 bases and J by 3 bases, with 9 bases between them. CDR3 nucleotide sequence: TGTGCCAGCAGCTTATTCCGGGAGACAGATACGCAGTATTTT. Amino acid sequence: CASSLFRETDTQYF.

The V call is TRBV11-2, the J call TRBJ2-7, with D perhaps matching TRBD1 or TRBD2 (5 bases each). V lost 3 bases, J lost 6 bases, and 9 bases lay in between. The CDR3 covers 12 residues. Per germline, CDR1 SGHAT and CDR2 FQNNGV. The CDR3 reads CASSFTGAEQYF. CDR3 DNA sequence: TGTGCCAGCAGCTTCACCGGGGCCGAGCAGTACTTC.

This rearrangement joins TRBV12-5 to TRBJ2-3; D not certain. V shed 0 bases and J shed 2 bases, with 12 bases lying between them. The CDR3 loop spans 16 amino acids. Per the germline V gene, CDR1 is LGHNT and CDR2 is FRNRAP. The CDR3 nucleotides are TGTGCTAGTGGTTTGGTTGTGGGCTTTTACACAGATACGCAGTATTTT. Its protein is CASGLVVGFYTDTQYF.

The rearrangement uses TRBV6-1 and TRBJ2-7, with D possibly matching TRBD1 (5 bases). Germline loops: CDR1 MNHNS, CDR2 SASEGT. Trimming removed 5 bases from V and 4 bases from J, with 9 bases in between. The CDR3 runs 12 residues. For the CDR3, the DNA is TGTGCCAGCAGTACCACAGGATACGAGCAGTACTTC. Its protein product is CASSTTGYEQYF.

The chain is built from TRBV7-2 and TRBJ2-1; D gene uncertain. Deletions cut 4 bases from V and 6 bases from J, with 10 bases between. This CDR3 comprises 13 residues. The germline V gene encodes CDR1 SGHTA and CDR2 FQGNSA. In DNA, the CDR3 is TGTGCCAGCAGCTCCCAGCTAACCAATGAGCAGTTCTTC. Protein sequence: CASSSQLTNEQFF.

The chain employs TRBV7-9 and TRBJ2-7; 9 bases match TRBD2. The V segment lost 0 bases and the J segment 6 bases; nucleotides outside the gene matches: 6. Per the germline V gene, CDR1 is SEHNR and CDR2 is FQNEAQ (reference sequence). CDR3 size: 15 residues. As DNA, the CDR3 is TGTGCCAGCAGCTTAGCCGCGGGAGGGCCTTCCGAGCAGTACTTC. It codes for CASSLAAGGPSEQYF.

The rearrangement links TRBV5-8 to TRBJ2-1; TRBD2 matches at 10 bases. In germline, CDR1 is SGHTS, CDR2 YDEGEE. The CDR3 is 16 residues long. Losses at the gene ends were 3 bases for V and 5 bases for J; bases not matched to a gene: 8. The CDR3 region is CASSSSAGLANNEQFF. In DNA form, the CDR3 reads TGTGCCAGCAGCTCCTCGGCGGGACTAGCGAACAATGAGCAGTTCTTC.

The chain employs TRBV5-1 and TRBJ2-5; perhaps TRBD2 as D (6 bases). This CDR3 region has 16 residues. Germline CDR1 and CDR2: SGHRS and YFSETQ. Trimming left V 2 bases short and J 5 bases short, with 19 bases between. The DNA for the CDR3 is TGCGCCAGCAGCTTCCGAGGGGTTGGCAGCGGGGAGACCCAGTACTTC. This gives the protein CASSFRGVGSGETQYF.

The table lists this clone with a count of one. CDR3 amino acids: CASSRTAGELFF. CDR3 sequence (DNA): TGTGCCAGCAGCCGTACGGCCGGGGAGCTGTTTTTT. The chain combines TRBV28 with TRBJ2-2; D gene ambiguous. The V gene's germline CDR1 is MDHEN and CDR2 SYDVKM. Trimming took 6 bases from V and 6 from J, leaving 8 bases between them. This CDR3 region has 12 residues.

The chain uses TRBV28 and TRBJ2-3; 7 positions agree with TRBD2. The V gene end was trimmed by 1 base and the J gene end by 1 base; junction bases not matched to a gene: 5. CDR3 size: 16 residues. Germline V lookup: CDR1 MDHEN, CDR2 SYDVKM. CDR3 DNA: TGTGCCAGCAGTTTATATCGGGAGGCCTGCACAGATACGCAGTATTTT. Its protein is CASSLYREACTDTQYF.

The chain employs TRBV2 and TRBJ1-4, with D possibly being TRBD1 (5 bases). The CDR3 has 14 amino acids. V was clipped by 6 bases and J by 3 bases, with 11 bases between them. In germline, CDR1 is SNHLY, CDR2 FYNNEI. The CDR3 nucleotides read TGTGCCAGCAGCCGCAGGGTTGCTAATGAAAAACTGTTTTTT. Amino acids: CASSRRVANEKLFF.

This clone was recorded once. The rearrangement uses TRBV6-5 and TRBJ2-3, with D possibly TRBD2 on 5 matching bases. The V end was cut by 4 bases, the J end by 0 bases, with 14 bases between. CDR1 and CDR2 from the germline V gene are MNHEY and SVGAGI. There are 16 residues in the CDR3. This CDR3 reads CASSSPRSESTDTQYF. The CDR3 coding sequence is TGTGCCAGCAGTTCTCCCCGTAGCGAGAGCACAGATACGCAGTATTTT.